What follows are 9 T cell receptor beta chains derived from one specimen sequenced in a study of shared clonotypes between healthy human individuals. This table comes from immunoSEQ multiplex PCR, and its TCRdb copy is limited to in-frame clones, with some not included. The sample has roughly 1,100,000 clones, about 74% seen once. Sequencing was carried out using memory CD4+ T cells sorted from blood. The sample's subset: CD45RA-negative fraction. The receptor source for this set is a man between 18 and 29 years old in good health.

The CDR3 region is CASTTTRTQYF. CDR3 sequence (DNA): TGTGCCAGCACCACTACAAGGACCCAGTACTTC. The V gene is TRBV7-8, the J gene TRBJ2-5; D unclear. From germline, CDR1 is SGHVS and CDR2 FQNEAQ. The CDR3 is 11 residues long. Trimming stripped 7 bases from V and 7 bases from J, with 10 bases between.

The V call is TRBV9, the J call TRBJ2-1, with TRBD2 matching 8 bases. Losses at the gene ends were 4 bases for V and 0 bases for J; bases not matched to a gene: 12. The CDR3 totals 18 residues. Germline lookup yields CDR1 SGDLS and CDR2 YYNGEE. This chain's CDR3 is CASSPEGSGVGSYNEQFF. The CDR3 DNA follows: TGTGCCAGCAGCCCCGAGGGTAGCGGGGTTGGCTCCTACAATGAGCAGTTCTTC.

The V and J genes are TRBV9 and TRBJ2-5, with no clear D. Germline V gives CDR1 SGDLS, CDR2 YYNGEE. Trimming removed 4 bases at V and 4 bases at J, with 8 bases between. The CDR3 is 12 amino acids. CDR3 residues: CASSPEGETQYF. For the CDR3, the DNA is TGTGCCAGCAGCCCCGAAGGAGAGACCCAGTACTTC.

Only a few counts were recorded for this clone. V usage is TRBV14 and J usage is TRBJ2-4; D is perhaps TRBD1 (5 bases). The CDR3 runs 14 residues. Trimming shortened V by 3 bases and J by 8 bases, and 14 bases separated the two germline ends. Germline loops: CDR1 SGHDN, CDR2 FVKESK. The DNA for the CDR3 is TGTGCCAGCAGCCACAGGTCCCTGGGGCACATTCAGTACTTC. Its translation is CASSHRSLGHIQYF.

The gene calls are TRBV5-1 and TRBJ2-5, with 9 bases fitting TRBD1. Germline V gene lookup returns CDR1 SGHRS and CDR2 YFSETQ. The CDR3 loop spans 15 amino acids. The junction had 8 bases not matched to a gene; V was cut back by 7 bases and J by 1 base. CDR3 region: CASGRTGESQETQYF. For the CDR3, the DNA is TGCGCCAGCGGTCGGACAGGGGAATCCCAAGAGACCCAGTACTTC.

This chain links TRBV5-1 with TRBJ2-2; 8 bases are shared with TRBD1. The CDR3 runs to 16 residues. With V trimmed by 3 bases and J by 2 bases, 6 bases remained unmatched. The germline V gene encodes CDR1 SGHRS and CDR2 YFSETQ. CDR3 coding DNA: TGCGCCAGCAGCTCGTTAGGACAGGGTAACACCGGGGAGCTGTTTTTT. Translated, it gives CASSSLGQGNTGELFF. Looking up the rest from reference TRBV5-1 and TRBJ2-2 gives the full variable domain: KAGVTQTPRYLIKTRGQQVTLSCSPISGHRSVSWYQQTPGQGLQFLFEYFSETQRNKGNFPGRFSGRQFSNSRSEMNVSTLELGDSALYLCASSSLGQGNTGELFFGEGSRLTVL.

As for this clone: Other nucleotide sequences in the sample specify the same CDR3. V is TRBV5-1 and J is TRBJ1-1; D gene unclear. CDR1 is SGHRS and CDR2 is YFSETQ in the germline V gene. The CDR3 is 14 amino acids. The V and J ends lost 0 bases and 2 bases respectively, with 8 bases between them. The CDR3 sequence is CASSLVAENTEAFF. The CDR3 DNA is TGCGCCAGCAGCTTGGTGGCCGAAAACACTGAAGCTTTCTTT.

V is TRBV2 and J is TRBJ2-1; D not resolved. The germline gives CDR1 SNHLY, CDR2 FYNNEI. This CDR3 has 15 residues. The germline V and J ends were trimmed by 6 bases and 1 base, with 13 bases remaining between them. In DNA form, the CDR3 reads TGTGCCAGCAGCCTAATCGAGGCTTCCTACAATGAGCAGTTCTTC. Translated, it gives CASSLIEASYNEQFF.

This chain uses TRBV5-4 with TRBJ1-1; D uncertain. This CDR3 is 13 amino acids long. The V gene lost 4 bases and the J gene lost 0 bases, with 7 bases spanning the gap. CDR1 SGHNT and CDR2 YYREEE come from the germline V gene (reference sequence). CDR3 region: CASSVEVNTEAFF. The CDR3 DNA reads as TGTGCCAGCAGCGTAGAGGTGAACACTGAAGCTTTCTTT.